This is a list of T cell receptor beta chains from one sample in a study of blood T cell repertoires in COVID-19. Only in-frame clones appear in the TCRdb table, and some are missing; sequencing was by immunoSEQ multiplex PCR. This table holds under 350,000 clones, 90% found once. Specimen: PBMCs or T cells enriched from blood (not recorded which). The receptor source for this set is a man between 60 and 75 years old who had recovered from COVID-19. Both conserved end residues are part of each CDR3. Each record gives: clone size, V gene, J gene, CDR3 length, D gene, CDR3 DNA, CDR3 protein. The D gene is left open where the match is weak. Not all rows give a size; the values are once, few, many and, for expanded clones, a class.

abundance: NA
v_gene: TRBV27
j_gene: TRBJ2-1
len: 14
d_gene: TRBD2
CDR3nt: TGTGCCAGCACTCTAGCGGGGGGGCTGACTGAGCAGTTCTTC
CDR3aa: CASTLAGGLTEQFF

abundance: NA
v_gene: TRBV29-1
j_gene: TRBJ1-2
len: 14
d_gene: NA
CDR3nt: TGCAGCGTTGAAGAAGCGGGCAGTAACTATGGCTACACCTTC
CDR3aa: CSVEEAGSNYGYTF

abundance: once
v_gene: TRBV20-1
j_gene: TRBJ2-7
len: 14
d_gene: TRBD2
CDR3nt: TGCAGTGCTAGTCTAGCGGGAGGGCTGTCGGAGCAATACTTC
CDR3aa: CSASLAGGLSEQYF

abundance: NA
v_gene: TRBV7-9
j_gene: TRBJ1-2
len: 15
d_gene: NA
CDR3nt: TGTGCCAGCAGCTTGGACACACTACTTAACTATGGCTACACCTTC
CDR3aa: CASSLDTLLNYGYTF

abundance: NA
v_gene: TRBV27
j_gene: TRBJ2-7
len: 16
d_gene: TRBD1
CDR3nt: TGTGCCAGCAGTTTAAGTGGGACAGTGAACTCCTACGAGCAGTACTTC
CDR3aa: CASSLSGTVNSYEQYF

abundance: NA
v_gene: TRBV6-5
j_gene: TRBJ1-6
len: 15
d_gene: NA
CDR3nt: TGTGCCAGCAGTTACTCCCTCAGGGATAATTCACCCCTCCACTTT
CDR3aa: CASSYSLRDNSPLHF

abundance: NA
v_gene: TRBV5-1
j_gene: TRBJ1-4
len: 17
d_gene: NA
CDR3nt: TGCGCCAGCAGCTTGGCAGGGGACTATTCTCTTGATGAAAAACTGTTTTTT
CDR3aa: CASSLAGDYSLDEKLFF

abundance: NA
v_gene: TRBV20-1
j_gene: TRBJ1-2
len: 10
d_gene: NA
CDR3nt: TGCAGTCCCGGGGACTATGGCTACACCTTC
CDR3aa: CSPGDYGYTF

abundance: NA
v_gene: TRBV5-1
j_gene: TRBJ2-1
len: 19
d_gene: TRBD1
CDR3nt: TGCGCCAGCAGCTCAGTTTCCGCTGGGTCCCTGACAGGGCTCAATGAGCAGTTCTTC
CDR3aa: CASSSVSAGSLTGLNEQFF

abundance: NA
v_gene: TRBV6-6
j_gene: TRBJ1-1
len: 17
d_gene: NA
CDR3nt: TGTGCCAGCAGTCCGTCCCCAGGGGAACACAAGAACACTGAAGCTTTCTTT
CDR3aa: CASSPSPGEHKNTEAFF

abundance: NA
v_gene: TRBV7-2
j_gene: TRBJ1-1
len: 16
d_gene: NA
CDR3nt: TGTGCCAGCAGCTTAGCGGGGGCAGGACTGAACACTGAAGCTTTCTTT
CDR3aa: CASSLAGAGLNTEAFF

abundance: NA
v_gene: TRBV14
j_gene: TRBJ2-5
len: 16
d_gene: NA
CDR3nt: TGTGCCAGCAGCCAAGATGACTATTACGAGGAGGAGACCCAGTACTTC
CDR3aa: CASSQDDYYEEETQYF

abundance: NA
v_gene: TRBV19
j_gene: TRBJ1-5
len: 15
d_gene: TRBD1
CDR3nt: TGTGCCAGTAGCCGGGACAGGGGGCGAAATCAGCCCCAGCATTTT
CDR3aa: CASSRDRGRNQPQHF

abundance: NA
v_gene: TRBV6-1
j_gene: TRBJ2-5
len: 19
d_gene: TRBD1
CDR3nt: TGTGCCAGCAGTGTCGGACAGGGGTTAGCCCTTAGATCCGGGGAGACCCAGTACTTC
CDR3aa: CASSVGQGLALRSGETQYF

abundance: NA
v_gene: TRBV4-3
j_gene: TRBJ1-5
len: 16
d_gene: NA
CDR3nt: TGCGCCAGCAGCCAAGATCGCGGGGGGAGCAATCAGCCCCAGCATTTT
CDR3aa: CASSQDRGGSNQPQHF

abundance: NA
v_gene: TRBV10-3
j_gene: TRBJ2-7
len: 18
d_gene: TRBD2
CDR3nt: TGTGCCACACAACACCCAGCGGGGACCCACGAAGGTGTTTACGAGCAGTACTTC
CDR3aa: CATQHPAGTHEGVYEQYF

abundance: NA
v_gene: TRBV9
j_gene: TRBJ2-7
len: 15
d_gene: NA
CDR3nt: TGTGCCAGCAGCGAGGCCCCAGGCGCTTCCTACGAGCAGTACTTC
CDR3aa: CASSEAPGASYEQYF

abundance: NA
v_gene: TRBV4-3
j_gene: TRBJ1-4
len: 15
d_gene: TRBD1
CDR3nt: TGCGCCAGCAGCCAAGGGACAGGGGGTAGTGAAAAACTGTTTTTT
CDR3aa: CASSQGTGGSEKLFF

abundance: few
v_gene: TRBV19
j_gene: TRBJ1-4
len: 15
d_gene: NA
CDR3nt: TGTGCCAGTAGCAACCTGGACAGATTTAATGAAAAACTGTTTTTT
CDR3aa: CASSNLDRFNEKLFF

abundance: NA
v_gene: TRBV3-1/TRBV3-2
j_gene: TRBJ1-3
len: 16
d_gene: NA
CDR3nt: TGTGCCAGCAGCCAAGAATTCCCAGGCTCTGGAAACACCATATATTTT
CDR3aa: CASSQEFPGSGNTIYF

abundance: NA
v_gene: TRBV30
j_gene: TRBJ1-4
len: 13
d_gene: NA
CDR3nt: TGTGCCTGGAGTGTATTGCAGAATGAAAAACTGTTTTTT
CDR3aa: CAWSVLQNEKLFF